This T cell receptor beta chain was sequenced in a study of cytomegalovirus exposure and HLA in healthy donors. Broader study findings: Later work associated fewer than 20,000 TCR beta sequences with HLA alleles at 0.05 false discovery rate. Immune exposure information comprised only CMV serostatus. Exclusion applied to some V segments, including TRBV6-2 and TRBV6-3, as they were indistinguishable.

V was cut by 5 bases and J by 3 bases, with 7 bases left in between. In germline, CDR1 is DFQATT, CDR2 SNEGSKA (reference sequence). CDR3 size: 11 residues. In the PCR, 60 Vbeta and 13 Jbeta primers were used. In the original workflow: Tens of millions of unique TCR beta chains, 9.5 million to 11 million of them shared, were counted by a later analysis. The repertoire was sequenced with immunoSEQ multiplex PCR; TCRdb's copy has only in-frame clones and lacks some. V and J calls and clone size are those listed in that table; D and trimming were worked out from the DNA. Among about 110,000 clones listed, around 76% were seen once. About this clone itself: Its specificity is not known.

Sequenced input: PBMCs. The chain recombines TRBV20-1 with TRBJ1-2; the D gene is possibly TRBD1 (5 bases). The source is a man between 25 and 39 years old in good health and CMV-seropositive. CDR3 loop: CSAPTDYGYTF. The CDR3 nucleotides read TGCAGTGCTCCGACAGACTATGGCTACACCTTC.